These 4 T cell receptor beta chains originate from one sample sequenced in a study of T cells in Graves' hyperthyroidism and ophthalmopathy. Authors of the study amplified TCR beta CDR3 regions from RNA transcripts. HTBI primers were the set used in a first-round RT-PCR of the TCR CDR3. MiXCR, applied by TCRdb to the multiplex PCR reads, yields one record per CDR3 protein. Here the sample spans some 510,000 distinct CDR3 sequences, around 45% being singletons. Sequencing input: peripheral blood or thyroid tissue (not recorded which). The receptors here all came from a woman under 30 with Graves' hyperthyroidism.

This clonotype appeared a few times. The chain links TRBV20-1 to TRBJ2-5, with 9 bases identical to TRBD1. With V trimmed by 7 bases and J by 7 bases, 10 bases remained unmatched. Per germline, CDR1 DFQATT and CDR2 SNEGSKA (reference sequence). The CDR3 is 13 residues long. The CDR3 loop reads CSVPTGGFGTQYF. CDR3 coding DNA: TGCAGTGTTCCGACAGGGGGATTTGGGACCCAGTACTTC.

This clonotype was seen more than once but under ten times. The genes are TRBV5-1 and TRBJ2-6; maybe TRBD2 (7 bases). CDR1 is SGHRS and CDR2 is YFSETQ in the germline V gene. This CDR3 region has 16 residues. V gave up 4 bases and J gave up 3 bases, with 14 bases separating them. CDR3 bases: TGCGCCAGCAGCGAGGCGGGGGCTTATGGGGCCAACGTCCTGACTTTC. It codes for CASSEAGAYGANVLTF.

This clonotype occurred a few times. This sequence joins TRBV10-3 and TRBJ2-7; 8 positions agree with TRBD2. V was pared by 5 bases and J by 4 bases, with 13 bases of the junction left unmatched. The CDR3 totals 16 residues. Looked up from germline, CDR1 is ENHRY and CDR2 is SYGVKD. The CDR3 nucleotides read TGTGCCATCAGTCTCGCCCTACTAGCGGATAAATACGAGCAGTACTTC. Encoded protein: CAISLALLADKYEQYF.

The chain carries TRBV12-3 or TRBV12-4 and TRBJ1-3; D possibly corresponds to TRBD1 (5 bases). This CDR3 is 15 amino acids long. V was cut by 2 bases and J by 3 bases, with 11 bases left in between. CDR3 DNA: TGTGCCAGCAGTTTACCAGGGACGGGTGGAAACACCATATATTTT. It is translated as CASSLPGTGGNTIYF.